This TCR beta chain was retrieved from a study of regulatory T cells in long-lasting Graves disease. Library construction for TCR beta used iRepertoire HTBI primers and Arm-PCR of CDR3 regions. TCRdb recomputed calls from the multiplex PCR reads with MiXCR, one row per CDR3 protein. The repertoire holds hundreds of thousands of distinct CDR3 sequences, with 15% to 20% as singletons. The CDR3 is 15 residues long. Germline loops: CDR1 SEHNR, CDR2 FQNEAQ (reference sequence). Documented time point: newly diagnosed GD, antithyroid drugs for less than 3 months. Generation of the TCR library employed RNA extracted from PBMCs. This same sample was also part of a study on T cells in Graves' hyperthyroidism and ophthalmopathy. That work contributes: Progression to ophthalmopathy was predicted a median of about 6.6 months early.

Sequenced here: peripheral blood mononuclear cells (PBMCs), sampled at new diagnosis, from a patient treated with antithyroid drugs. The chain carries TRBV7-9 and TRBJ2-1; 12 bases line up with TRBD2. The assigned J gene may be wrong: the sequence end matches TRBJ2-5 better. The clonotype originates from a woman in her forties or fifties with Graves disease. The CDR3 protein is CASSLELAGGKTQYF. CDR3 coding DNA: TGTGCCAGCAGCTTAGAACTAGCGGGGGGAAAGACCCAGTACTTC.